A selection of T cell receptor beta chains follows, all from one sample in a study of ipilimumab plus nivolumab after autologous stem cell transplantation. Generated by immunoSEQ multiplex PCR, the TCRdb table keeps only in-frame clones and is missing some. The data show 15,000 to 20,000 clones, around 81% seen once. Specimen: PBMCs, collected in a trial of ipilimumab plus nivolumab as post-transplant consolidation. The receptors here all came from a male donor with diffuse large B-cell lymphoma. Each CDR3 is given with its conserved first and last residue. Each record gives: V gene, J gene, D gene, clone size, CDR3 protein, CDR3 DNA. D genes are given only for firm matches. Size is stated for part of the rows, as once, few or many counts, or as a class when the clone is expanded.

>TRBV5-1|TRBJ2-7|TRBD2|NA
CASSSEPGGLAGEYF
TGCGCCAGCAGCTCGGAACCCGGGGGACTAGCGGGGGAGTACTTC
>TRBV15|TRBJ1-5|NA|once
CATSSDLVPNQPQHF
TGTGCCACCAGCAGTGACCTCGTGCCCAATCAGCCCCAGCATTTT
>TRBV20-1|TRBJ1-1|NA|few
CSARQNTEAFF
TGCAGTGCTAGGCAGAACACTGAAGCTTTCTTT
>TRBV4-3|TRBJ1-2|NA|NA
CASSQEAGWEGYTF
TGCGCTAGCAGCCAAGAGGCAGGGTGGGAAGGCTACACCTTC
>TRBV18|TRBJ2-3|NA|NA
CASSPSGGASTDTQYF
TGTGCCAGCTCACCAAGTGGGGGGGCAAGCACAGATACGCAGTATTTT
>TRBV7-3|TRBJ2-3|NA|NA
CASSLLPASTDTQYF
TGTGCCAGCAGCTTACTCCCCGCTAGCACAGATACGCAGTATTTT
>TRBV11-2|TRBJ2-3|NA|NA
CASSLIWSPDTQYF
TGTGCCAGCAGCTTAATTTGGTCACCGGATACGCAGTATTTT
>TRBV7-9|TRBJ2-6|NA|NA
CASSADSGANVLTF
TGTGCCAGCAGCGCCGACTCTGGGGCCAACGTCCTGACTTTC
>TRBV5-5|TRBJ1-2|NA|NA
CASSWRDTLTNYGYTF
TGTGCCAGCAGCTGGAGGGACACACTAACTAACTATGGCTACACCTTC
>TRBV5-5|TRBJ2-6|NA|NA
CASSRGGGANVLTF
TGTGCCAGCAGCCGGGGTGGCGGGGCCAACGTCCTGACTTTC
>TRBV6-5|TRBJ1-6|NA|NA
CASSGGQGYSPLHF
TGTGCCAGCAGTGGGGGCCAGGGGTATTCACCCCTCCACTTT
>TRBV18|TRBJ1-6|NA|NA
CASSPDGVRAHF
TGTGCCAGCTCACCCGACGGTGTTAGAGCCCACTTT
>TRBV7-9|TRBJ2-5|NA|NA
CASSLSQVGETQYF
TGTGCCAGCAGCTTAAGTCAGGTGGGAGAGACCCAGTACTTC
>TRBV27|TRBJ2-5|NA|medium-sized
CASSPTWEGATETQYF
TGTGCCAGCAGTCCAACCTGGGAGGGGGCGACGGAGACCCAGTACTTC
>TRBV21-1|TRBJ2-7|NA|NA
CASSKGSRTSGGPPSTPDRTGYYF
TGTGCCAGCAGCAAAGGGTCTAGGACTAGCGGGGGGCCACCTTCTACTCCAGACCGGACCGGCTACTACTTC
>TRBV7-9|TRBJ2-1|NA|NA
CASSLDHDYNEQFF
TGTGCCAGCAGCTTAGACCACGACTACAATGAGCAGTTCTTC
>TRBV5-1|TRBJ2-1|TRBD1|NA
CASSPGTGTNYNEQFF
TGCGCCAGCAGCCCCGGGACAGGAACAAACTACAATGAGCAGTTCTTC
>TRBV4-2|TRBJ1-6|TRBD1|NA
CASSLLQGAYSPLHF
TGTGCCAGCAGCCTACTACAGGGGGCTTACTCACCCCTCCACTTT
>TRBV2|TRBJ1-2|TRBD1|NA
CASKRQGGYGYTF
TGTGCCAGCAAAAGACAGGGCGGCTATGGCTACACCTTC
>TRBV2|TRBJ2-7|NA|once
CASSRQRTYEQYF
TGTGCCAGCTCCCGACAGAGAACCTACGAGCAGTACTTC
>TRBV2|TRBJ1-2|NA|NA
CASRGTENYGYTF
TGTGCCAGCAGGGGGACGGAGAACTATGGCTACACCTTC
>TRBV15|TRBJ1-5|NA|medium-sized
CATSPEGTLNQPQHF
TGTGCCACCAGCCCAGAAGGTACCCTAAATCAGCCCCAGCATTTT
>TRBV7-2|TRBJ1-2|TRBD1|NA
CASRDQGAGYGYTF
TGTGCCAGCAGGGATCAGGGGGCTGGCTATGGCTACACCTTC
>TRBV7-2|TRBJ2-3|NA|NA
CASSLNGLGGTRDTQYF
TGTGCCAGCAGCTTAAACGGATTGGGGGGCACTCGGGATACGCAGTATTTT
>TRBV6-1|TRBJ1-1|NA|NA
CASSEAETDYMNTEAFF
TGTGCCAGCAGTGAAGCGGAGACAGACTACATGAACACTGAAGCTTTCTTT
>TRBV11-2|TRBJ1-5|NA|NA
CASSLDRVETSNQPQHF
TGTGCCAGCAGCTTAGATCGGGTAGAAACTAGCAATCAGCCCCAGCATTTT
>TRBV7-2|TRBJ1-2|NA|NA
CASSLVQAYGYTF
TGTGCCAGCAGCTTAGTACAGGCCTATGGCTACACCTTC
>TRBV18|TRBJ2-7|NA|NA
CASSVGHEQYF
TGTGCCAGCTCGGTGGGGCACGAGCAGTACTTC
>TRBV4-1|TRBJ1-1|NA|NA
CASSQGITRGLTEAFF
TGCGCCAGCAGCCAAGGGATAACGAGGGGGTTGACTGAAGCTTTCTTT
>TRBV7-9|TRBJ2-3|NA|once
CASSFIDTQYF
TGTGCCAGCAGCTTTATCGATACGCAGTATTTT
>TRBV11-2|TRBJ2-1|TRBD2|NA
CASSPGRGTSGGREQFF
TGTGCCAGCAGCCCGGGGAGGGGGACTAGCGGAGGCCGGGAGCAGTTCTTC
>TRBV30|TRBJ2-1|NA|NA
CAWSPGNGNEQFF
TGTGCCTGGAGTCCTGGGAACGGCAATGAGCAGTTCTTC
>TRBV2|TRBJ1-1|NA|NA
CASRYTGTLDTEAFF
TGTGCCAGCAGGTACACCGGGACTCTAGACACTGAAGCTTTCTTT
>TRBV11-2|TRBJ2-2|NA|NA
CASSVNAGELFF
TGTGCCAGCAGCGTGAACGCCGGGGAGCTGTTTTTT
>TRBV2|TRBJ2-3|NA|NA
CASQEGPPGLGTDTQYF
TGTGCCAGCCAGGAAGGGCCGCCAGGGTTGGGCACAGATACGCAGTATTTT
>TRBV20-1|TRBJ1-2|NA|NA
CSARQNYGYTF
TGCAGTGCTAGGCAGAACTATGGCTACACCTTC
>TRBV4-2|TRBJ1-5|NA|NA
CASSQAVGVNQPHHF
TGTGCCAGCAGCCAAGCTGTAGGGGTCAATCAGCCCCATCATTTT
>TRBV14|TRBJ1-2|TRBD1|NA
CASSQQGVYGYTF
TGTGCCAGCAGCCAGCAGGGGGTCTATGGCTACACCTTC
>TRBV20-1|TRBJ2-2|NA|NA
CSARATGELFF
TGCAGTGCTAGAGCAACCGGGGAGCTGTTTTTT
>TRBV29-1|TRBJ2-7|NA|NA
CIVEGLGVLTYEQYF
TGCATCGTTGAAGGCTTGGGGGTTTTAACCTACGAGCAGTACTTC
>TRBV2|TRBJ2-7|NA|few
CASSEEQYF
TGTGCCAGCAGTGAAGAGCAGTACTTC
>TRBV6-1|TRBJ2-4|NA|NA
CASSVDSTSKNIQYF
TGTGCCAGCAGTGTTGACAGCACATCCAAAAACATTCAGTACTTC
>TRBV5-1|TRBJ2-2|NA|NA
CASSLDQARAKGELFF
TGCGCCAGCAGCTTGGACCAGGCTAGAGCCAAGGGGGAGCTGTTTTTT
>TRBV29-1|TRBJ1-1|NA|NA
CSVVLTYTGGTEAFF
TGCAGCGTTGTCTTAACGTACACGGGCGGGACTGAAGCTTTCTTT
>TRBV4-3|TRBJ1-2|NA|NA
CASSQTMESGYTF
TGCGCCAGCAGCCAAACTATGGAGAGTGGCTACACCTTC
>TRBV4-2|TRBJ1-6|NA|once
CASSQDFARNNSPLHF
TGTGCCAGCAGCCAAGATTTTGCCAGGAACAATTCACCCCTCCACTTT
>TRBV27|TRBJ1-2|NA|once
CASSLSGQYFYGYTF
TGTGCCAGCAGTTTAAGCGGACAGTACTTTTATGGCTACACCTTC
>TRBV6-1|TRBJ2-5|TRBD2|NA
CASSGLRSRGGGYQETQYF
TGTGCCAGCAGTGGTCTGAGATCGAGGGGCGGGGGTTACCAAGAGACCCAGTACTTC
>TRBV6-6|TRBJ2-3|TRBD2|NA
CASSFTSGGATDTQYF
TGTGCCAGCAGTTTTACTAGCGGGGGGGCCACAGATACGCAGTATTTT
>TRBV7-3|TRBJ2-6|NA|once
CASSLTGNGANVLTF
TGTGCCAGCAGCTTAACCGGGAACGGGGCCAACGTCCTGACTTTC